Listed below are T cell receptor beta chains from one sample, sequenced in a study of CD8+ T cells in alopecia areata. Method: immunoSEQ multiplex PCR; TCRdb's copy keeps in-frame clones and lacks some. Of approximately 210,000 clones detected, 50% to 60% appear once; the ten largest clones hold 3.3%. Sequencing was performed on CD4+ T cells sorted from blood, taken at week 4, from a patient treated with tofacitinib. Every receptor here comes from a human donor with alopecia areata. The CDR3 runs from the conserved cysteine through the conserved F or W. The D gene is left open where the match is weak. A clone size is listed for some rows: how often the clone was seen (once, few, many), or a class if it is expanded.

v_gene,j_gene,abundance,d_gene,CDR3aa,CDR3nt
TRBV30,TRBJ2-3,-,TRBD2,CAWSVAGDFSDTQYF,TGTGCCTGGAGTGTAGCGGGGGATTTTTCAGATACGCAGTATTTT
TRBV23-1,TRBJ2-5,few,-,CASSQDRRGTQYF,TGCGCCAGCAGTCAAGACAGGAGGGGGACCCAGTACTTC
TRBV5-1,TRBJ2-7,-,-,CASSLGQPTYEQYF,TGCGCCAGCAGCTTGGGCCAGCCCACCTACGAGCAGTACTTC
TRBV7-2,TRBJ2-3,-,-,CASSFPGQADTQYF,TGTGCCAGCAGCTTCCCGGGGCAAGCAGATACGCAGTATTTT
TRBV27,TRBJ1-1,few,-,CASPVGGNRGQTEAFF,TGTGCCAGCCCAGTTGGGGGGAATCGCGGTCAGACTGAAGCTTTCTTT
TRBV18,TRBJ2-7,-,TRBD1,CASSPPGGRAYEQYF,TGTGCCAGCTCACCTCCAGGGGGCCGCGCCTACGAGCAGTACTTC
TRBV5-1,TRBJ2-3,-,TRBD2,CASSFAGGTDTQYF,TGCGCCAGCAGCTTTGCGGGGGGCACAGATACGCAGTATTTT
TRBV30,TRBJ1-1,-,-,CAWSGQENTEAFF,TGTGCCTGGAGTGGACAGGAGAACACTGAAGCTTTCTTT
TRBV4-3,TRBJ2-3,few,TRBD1,CASSLTGALTDTQYF,TGCGCCAGCAGCTTAACAGGGGCCCTCACAGATACGCAGTATTTT
TRBV27,TRBJ1-2,-,TRBD1,CASIAGGRYGYTF,TGTGCCAGCATAGCAGGGGGCCGCTATGGCTACACCTTC
TRBV27,TRBJ2-5,few,TRBD1,CASSQTGVQETQYF,TGTGCCAGCAGTCAAACAGGGGTCCAAGAGACCCAGTACTTC
TRBV27,TRBJ2-2,-,-,CASRNGQSYTGELFF,TGTGCCAGCAGGAATGGACAAAGTTACACCGGGGAGCTGTTTTTT
TRBV29-1,TRBJ2-3,-,-,CSVGTDTQYF,TGCAGCGTTGGGACAGATACGCAGTATTTT
TRBV12-5,TRBJ1-1,few,TRBD1,CASGLPGGPEAFF,TGTGCTAGTGGTTTGCCAGGGGGCCCTGAAGCTTTCTTT
TRBV30,TRBJ2-3,-,-,CAWRRGAADTQYF,TGTGCCTGGAGAAGGGGGGCGGCAGATACGCAGTATTTT
TRBV30,TRBJ2-7,-,-,CAWSRGPAGYEQYF,TGTGCCTGGAGTCGAGGACCCGCCGGATACGAGCAGTACTTC
TRBV5-4,TRBJ1-2,-,TRBD1,CASNSGTAFSGYTF,TGTGCCAGCAACTCCGGGACAGCCTTTTCTGGCTACACCTTC
TRBV5-1,TRBJ2-5,-,TRBD2,CASSFTGGGRGETQYF,TGCGCCAGCAGCTTTACGGGCGGGGGGCGAGGAGAGACCCAGTACTTC
TRBV5-1,TRBJ1-6,-,-,CASSLNRLNSPLHF,TGCGCCAGCAGCTTGAACAGATTAAATTCACCCCTCCACTTT
TRBV18,TRBJ2-2,few,-,CASSPGNTGELFF,TGTGCCAGCTCACCAGGGAACACCGGGGAGCTGTTTTTT
TRBV28,TRBJ1-1,-,-,CASSFSDDDTEAFF,TGTGCCAGCAGTTTTTCCGACGACGACACTGAAGCTTTCTTT